The present T cell receptor (beta chain) was sequenced within a study of T cells in Graves' hyperthyroidism and ophthalmopathy (dated by TCRdb to the late 2010s). Turning to the overall study: Peripheral blood was sampled at the time of initial diagnosis, prior to any treatment. TCR V-J signatures able to tell the groups apart were searched for in a discovery cohort of approximately 95 patients, of whom roughly 42 had Graves' ophthalmopathy and roughly 57 had stable Graves' hyperthyroidism. Whether ophthalmopathy could be predicted prospectively was tested in an independent validation cohort made up of under 20 hyperthyroidism patients plus 17 patients who later progressed to ophthalmopathy. After blood sampling, hyperthyroidism patients were treated with methimazole at a starting dose of 30 mg daily, and ophthalmopathy patients were treated with high-dose intravenous methylprednisolone. The approximately 100 discovery patients were randomly split 7:3 into training and test sets. The study also compared thyroid tissue and blood T-cell repertoires from a handful of Graves' hyperthyroidism patients. The paper reports TCR Vbeta CDR3 sequencing of over 130 peripheral blood samples: 43 ophthalmopathy, fewer than 80 hyperthyroidism and roughly 17 progressor patients. The study at large found these results: No statistical method was used to set the sample size in advance, and investigators knew the group allocation. Blood samples also contained most of the expanded thyroid clonotypes (frequency above 0.001), which suggests that blood repertoires may reflect thyroid immune responses. In validation, the model predicted progression to ophthalmopathy with 55% to 71% sensitivity and about 72% specificity, a median of 6.5 months before onset. In cross-validation, a model built on a 13 V-J signature told ophthalmopathy apart from stable hyperthyroidism with less than 90% sensitivity and approximately 84% specificity, and in testing the same model reached 80%/75%.

Stable Graves' hyperthyroidism was defined as no progression to ophthalmopathy during 18 months of follow-up. Hyperthyroidism patients were newly diagnosed, had a disease duration of under 2 months, and were aged 18 to 65 years. The study excluded patients with uncontrolled infections, other autoimmune diseases, pregnancy or lactation. Diagnoses relied on clinical symptoms, serum thyroxine and TRAb, thyroid ultrasound and orbital computed tomography. Ficoll-Paque density gradient centrifugation was used to isolate PBMCs from 8.5 to 10 ml of fresh peripheral blood. Total RNA was extracted using Trizol reagent, and RNA quality was assessed on an Agilent 2100 Bioanalyzer. V is cut by 7 bases and J by 1 base, and the space between the germline ends is 8 bases. The CDR3 covers 14 residues, taking in both the cysteine and the phenylalanine. Just CDR3 DNA is preserved here, 42 bases in frame from base 1. CDR1 and CDR2 were assigned from the germline V gene as MNHEY and SVGEGT.

TCR beta CDR3 regions were amplified from RNA transcripts. A first-round RT-PCR of the TCR CDR3 used the HTBI primer set with the Qiagen OneStep RT-PCR kit. Libraries were constructed in a second round of multiplex PCR, after which size selection and purification were performed. Sequencing of the libraries was done on an Illumina HiSeq2000 using paired-end 100 bp reads. The study's processing was this. Raw data were processed with SOAPnuke, discarding reads with adapters, uncalled bases, mean Phred below 15, or no exact constant-primer or identifier match. COPE v1.2.5 was used to merge the high-quality paired reads, and each unique nucleotide sequence was defined as a clonotype. Clonotypes were aligned to IMGT TRBV, TRBD and TRBJ reference segments using MiTCR v1.1. The analysis included only V-J combinations with a frequency above 0.0001, which together covered approximately 99% of the repertoires. The TCS score was defined as F50 (clonal expansion) divided by E x V (chaos), with BLOSUM62-based TCRdist calculated between CDR3 peptides within each V-J. Welch's t-statistics and random forest reduced several hundred V-J features to 10 to 15, which were used in a naive Bayes classifier (R e1071). The public reads were quality trimmed at Q25 with fastp and then assembled into clones with MiXCR by TCRdb, keeping productive beta chains. Under each unique CDR3 protein, matching rows form one entry showing the most common genes and DNA. These V and J calls are TCRdb output, not the study's own analysis. This sample is represented by 300,000 to 450,000 distinct CDR3 sequences; just under 25% of them were singletons. The top ten constitute over 70% of the sample.

A note on this clonotype: The antigen this receptor binds is unknown. No per-base quality is available; no much larger clone lies one base away.

The clonotype originates from a man aged 50 to 59 with Graves' hyperthyroidism. This chain joins TRBV6-2 or TRBV6-3 to TRBJ2-6; tentative D gene TRBD2, with 6 bases matching. Sequencing was carried out using blood. The sequenced DNA: TGTGCCAGCACCCGGGGGTCTGGGGCCAACGTCCTGACTTTC. It is translated as CASTRGSGANVLTF.